What follows are 18 T cell receptor beta chains derived from one specimen sequenced in a study of blood T cell repertoires in COVID-19. Repertoires were generated with immunoSEQ multiplex PCR, while TCRdb's copy carries only in-frame clones and drops some. This repertoire shows around 60,000 clones, about nine tenths found once; its top ten account for roughly 9.2%. Input material: peripheral blood. The receptors stem from a woman older than 75 with active COVID-19.

The chain couples TRBV3-1 (or the pseudogene TRBV3-2) to TRBJ1-4; possible D gene TRBD1, 6 bases. The CDR3 has 16 amino acids. The germline V gene encodes CDR1 LGHDT and CDR2 YNNKEL (reference sequence). Trimming removed 0 bases from V and 4 bases from J, with 12 bases in between. The CDR3 is CASSQERTVYNEKLFF. In DNA, the CDR3 is TGTGCCAGCAGCCAAGAGCGGACAGTTTATAATGAAAAACTGTTTTTT.

This clone appeared a single time. CDR3 coding DNA: TGTGCCAGCAGTGCGGGAGTTAGCACAGATACGCAGTATTTT. This sequence encodes CASSAGVSTDTQYF. This sequence joins TRBV27 and TRBJ2-3; 7 bases agree with TRBD2. Germline lookup yields CDR1 MNHEY and CDR2 SMNVEV (reference sequence). V lost 5 bases to trimming and J lost 0 bases; unmatched junction nucleotides: 2. The CDR3 contains 14 residues.

J is TRBJ2-3 and V is TRBV7-2, with TRBD1 identical over 8 bases. J gave up 0 bases and V 4 bases, and 3 bases lay outside the gene matches. The CDR3 runs to 15 residues. Germline V gene lookup returns CDR1 SGHTA and CDR2 FQGNSA. The CDR3 DNA reads as TGTGCCAGCAGCTCTGGACAGGGTAGCACAGATACGCAGTATTTT. Translating it yields CASSSGQGSTDTQYF.

This clone appeared once. The CDR3 is CASSAQTGGEQFF. Written as DNA, the CDR3 is TGTGCCAGCAGCGCACAGACAGGGGGAGAGCAGTTCTTC. The J gene is TRBJ2-1, the V gene TRBV13, with 9 bases aligning to TRBD1. Per the germline V gene, CDR1 is PRHDT and CDR2 is FYEKMQ (reference sequence). The CDR3 runs to 13 residues. Losses at the gene ends were 5 bases for V and 10 bases for J; bases not matched to a gene: 6.

This rearrangement joins TRBV7-8 to TRBJ1-5; the D gene is possibly TRBD1 (5 bases). V dropped 1 base and J dropped 6 bases, with 10 bases sitting between them. Germline V CDR1 and CDR2: SGHVS, FQNEAQ. This CDR3 is built from 14 residues. CDR3 protein: CASSLVGGAQPQHF. As DNA, the CDR3 is TGTGCCAGCAGCTTAGTTGGAGGGGCTCAGCCCCAGCATTTT.

This chain connects TRBV19 to TRBJ2-5; D perhaps matches TRBD2 (6 bases). Trimming took 7 bases from V and 4 from J, leaving 10 bases between them. The CDR3 covers 12 residues. Germline V gene lookup returns CDR1 LNHDA and CDR2 SQIVND (reference sequence). The CDR3 nucleotides are TGTGCCAGTAATAACGGGGGAGAGACCCAGTACTTC. Translated, it gives CASNNGGETQYF.

The genes are TRBV4-1 and TRBJ2-2; 8 nucleotides match TRBD2. Germline lookup yields CDR1 MGHRA and CDR2 YSYEKL. After removal of 7 bases from V and 3 bases from J, the junction contained 13 bases not matched to a gene. The CDR3 consists of 17 residues. The CDR3 DNA is TGCGCCAGCAACCATAATTTGCGGGGGGCGCACACCGGGGAGCTGTTTTTT. As protein: CASNHNLRGAHTGELFF.

This sequence joins TRBV5-1 and TRBJ1-4; 7 nucleotides agree with TRBD1. Germline CDR1 is SGHRS and CDR2 is YFSETQ. This CDR3 spans 14 amino acids. The J segment lost 7 bases and the V segment lost 0 bases, leaving 3 bases of the junction unmatched. In DNA, the CDR3 is TGCGCCAGCAGCTTGGCCGGGACAGCTGAAAAACTGTTTTTT. This sequence encodes CASSLAGTAEKLFF.

The chain is built from TRBV20-1 and TRBJ2-5; D is ambiguous. This CDR3 comprises 14 residues. Germline CDR1 is DFQATT and CDR2 is SNEGSKA (reference sequence). The V and J ends lost 3 bases and 6 bases respectively, with 17 bases between them. The CDR3 DNA is TGCAGTGCTAGTCCCCTTGGCCCAGTGAAGACCCAGTACTTC. Translating it yields CSASPLGPVKTQYF.

The V call is TRBV11-2, the J call TRBJ1-1, with D perhaps matching TRBD1 (6 bases). CDR3 length: 13 residues. Germline V gives CDR1 SGHAT, CDR2 FQNNGV. V lost 10 bases, J lost 1 base, and 13 bases lay in between. CDR3 protein: CATGGGANTEAFF. In DNA, the CDR3 is TGTGCCACCGGAGGGGGGGCGAACACTGAAGCTTTCTTT.

The gene calls are TRBV27 and TRBJ1-5; tentative D call: TRBD1 (6 bases). The CDR3 is 13 amino acids. V lost 6 bases to trimming and J lost 4 bases, with 10 bases between them. The germline V gene has CDR1 MNHEY and CDR2 SMNVEV (reference sequence). CDR3 nucleotides: TGTGCCAGCAGCCCAGGGGTTAATCAGCCCCAGCATTTT. Protein sequence: CASSPGVNQPQHF.

This clone showed up just once. This chain connects TRBV4-2 to TRBJ2-2, with 8 bases aligning to TRBD2. The CDR3 totals 17 residues. The trim removed 1 base at V and 6 bases at J, leaving 10 bases unmatched. CDR1 and CDR2 (germline): LGHNA, YNFKEQ. The CDR3 loop is CASSQALAATGSGELFF. The CDR3 DNA reads TGTGCCAGCAGCCAAGCACTAGCGGCCACGGGATCCGGGGAGCTGTTTTTT.

This sequence joins TRBV5-1 and TRBJ2-1, with 12 nucleotides matching TRBD2. The CDR3 has 15 amino acids. Looked up from germline, CDR1 is SGHRS and CDR2 is YFSETQ. V lost 3 bases to trimming and J lost 5 bases; unmatched junction nucleotides: 3. CDR3 amino acids: CASSSLAGGNNEQFF. CDR3 in DNA: TGCGCCAGCAGCTCACTAGCGGGAGGAAACAATGAGCAGTTCTTC.

The rearrangement joins TRBV7-6 to TRBJ2-3, with TRBD2 as a possible D gene (5 bases). Trimming took 5 bases from V and 2 from J, leaving 17 bases between them. Germline V gives CDR1 SGHVS, CDR2 FNYEAQ. The length of the CDR3 is 16 residues. The CDR3 sequence is CASSPPVGGPTDTQYF. In nucleotides, the CDR3 is TGTGCCAGCAGCCCCCCAGTAGGCGGGCCCACAGATACGCAGTATTTT.

This sequence joins TRBV18 and TRBJ1-3; D uncertain. This CDR3 has 14 residues. CDR1 is KGHSH, CDR2 LQKENI, per germline. V was clipped by 2 bases and J by 3 bases, with 8 bases between them. The CDR3: CASSPTGNGNTIYF. The CDR3 bases are TGTGCCAGCTCACCAACGGGGAATGGAAACACCATATATTTT. Drawing the rest from reference TRBV18 and TRBJ1-3, the complete variable domain is NAGVMQNPRHLVRRRGQEARLRCSPMKGHSHVYWYRQLPEEGLKFMVYLQKENIIDESGMPKERFSAEFPKEGPSILRIQQVVRGDSAAYFCASSPTGNGNTIYFGEGSWLTVV.

V and J are TRBV9 and TRBJ1-3, with D unclear. This CDR3 has 15 amino acids. Trimming pared 0 bases from V and 4 bases from J, leaving 11 bases between. The germline CDR1 and CDR2 sequences are SGDLS and YYNGEE. In DNA, the CDR3 is TGTGCCAGCAGCGTAGGATCGGGTCCCGGAAACACCATATATTTT. Protein product: CASSVGSGPGNTIYF. Drawing the rest from reference TRBV9 and TRBJ1-3, the complete variable domain is DSGVTQTPKHLITATGQRVTLRCSPRSGDLSVYWYQQSLDQGLQFLIQYYNGEERAKGNILERFSAQQFPDLHSELNLSSLELGDSALYFCASSVGSGPGNTIYFGEGSWLTVV.

The chain couples TRBV6-5 to TRBJ2-5; 7 nucleotides match TRBD1. With V trimmed by 7 bases and J by 4 bases, 6 bases remained unmatched. This CDR3 is built from 13 residues. CDR1 is MNHEY, CDR2 SVGAGI, per germline. This chain's CDR3 is CASTMTGRETQYF. The CDR3 coding sequence is TGTGCCAGCACTATGACAGGGCGAGAGACCCAGTACTTC.

The genes are TRBV5-8 and TRBJ2-7; 7 nucleotides agree with TRBD2. J gave up 3 bases and V 4 bases, and 4 bases lay outside the gene matches. This CDR3 region has 13 residues. Per the germline V gene, CDR1 is SGHTS and CDR2 is YDEGEE. The CDR3 reads CASSKGGDYEQYV. The DNA of the CDR3 is TGTGCCAGCAGCAAGGGAGGGGACTACGAGCAGTACGTC.